Listed below are T cell receptor beta chains from one sample, sequenced in a study of blood T cell repertoires in COVID-19. Clones were sequenced by immunoSEQ multiplex PCR, and TCRdb holds only the in-frame ones, with some missing. In the table there are about 300,000 clones, around 92% of which are singletons. Material for sequencing was peripheral blood. These receptors were obtained from a woman aged 25 to 45 with COVID-19, enrolled during active disease. Each CDR3 is given with its conserved first and last residue. D genes are given only for firm matches. The size of a clone is reported for some rows only, either as once, few or many, or as a class for expanded clones.

D gene	J gene	clone size	V gene	CDR3 protein	CDR3 DNA
-	TRBJ1-1	few	TRBV7-9	CASSALWEAFF	TGTGCCAGCAGCGCACTTTGGGAAGCTTTCTTT
TRBD1	TRBJ1-1	-	TRBV6-4	CASRLTGTGATNTEAFF	TGTGCCAGCAGACTGACAGGGACAGGGGCTACGAACACTGAAGCTTTCTTT
-	TRBJ1-2	-	TRBV5-1	CASSSLGGTTSHDGYTF	TGCGCCAGCAGCAGTCTCGGGGGAACGACCTCCCATGATGGCTACACCTTC
-	TRBJ2-5	-	TRBV7-8	CASSLALASDKETQYF	TGTGCCAGCAGCTTAGCGTTGGCTAGCGATAAAGAGACCCAGTACTTC
TRBD1	TRBJ1-2	-	TRBV6-2/TRBV6-3	CASSKGQGVVSYTF	TGTGCCAGCAGTAAAGGACAGGGCGTCGTAAGCTACACCTTC
-	TRBJ1-1	few	TRBV13	CASSLGRGNTEAFF	TGTGCCAGCAGCTTAGGCAGGGGGAACACTGAAGCTTTCTTT
-	TRBJ1-1	-	TRBV7-9	CASSLNSDTEAFF	TGTGCCAGCAGCTTAAATTCGGACACTGAAGCTTTCTTT
-	TRBJ2-5	few	TRBV5-4	CASSFLLPRPKETQYF	TGTGCCAGCAGCTTTTTGCTACCGAGGCCGAAAGAGACCCAGTACTTC
TRBD1	TRBJ2-2	-	TRBV7-7	CASSFDRGPHTGELFF	TGTGCCAGCAGCTTTGACAGGGGGCCCCACACCGGGGAGCTGTTTTTT
TRBD1	TRBJ1-1	-	TRBV7-9	CASSDIRQGHTEAFF	TGTGCCAGCAGCGATATCCGACAGGGGCACACTGAAGCTTTCTTT
TRBD2	TRBJ2-7	-	TRBV3-1/TRBV3-2	CASGASGAYEQYF	TGTGCCAGCGGGGCTAGCGGGGCTTACGAGCAGTACTTC
-	TRBJ1-1	-	TRBV27	CASIQGNTEAFF	TGTGCCAGCATACAGGGGAACACTGAAGCTTTCTTT
-	TRBJ1-6	-	TRBV9	CASSATGSSYNSPLHF	TGTGCCAGCAGCGCCACAGGGAGCTCCTATAATTCACCCCTCCACTTT
-	TRBJ1-5	-	TRBV28	CASSSSRSGGNQPQHF	TGTGCCAGCAGTTCCTCCCGCTCGGGAGGAAATCAGCCCCAGCATTTT
TRBD1	TRBJ2-3	-	TRBV4-3	CASSQVGQRTDTQYF	TGCGCCAGCAGCCAAGTGGGACAGCGCACAGATACGCAGTATTTT
-	TRBJ1-6	-	TRBV9	CASSVVGEPNSPLHF	TGTGCCAGCAGCGTTGTCGGGGAACCCAATTCACCCCTCCACTTT
-	TRBJ2-3	-	TRBV19	CASSIMMTNTDTQYF	TGTGCCAGTAGTATCATGATGACAAACACAGATACGCAGTATTTT
TRBD1	TRBJ2-4	-	TRBV19	CASRRTGLAKNIQYF	TGTGCCAGTAGACGGACAGGTCTAGCCAAAAACATTCAGTACTTC
TRBD1	TRBJ1-6	-	TRBV19	CASSIPGTAHSHF	TGTGCCAGTAGTATCCCCGGGACAGCCCACAGCCACTTT